One and the same sample provided the 17 T cell receptor beta chains below, sequenced in a study of blood T cell repertoires in COVID-19. TCRdb's table, derived via immunoSEQ multiplex PCR, lists solely in-frame clones and lacks some. The sample has roughly 250,000 clones, approximately 91% seen once. The sample was PBMCs or T cells enriched from blood (not recorded which). The receptors come from a woman between 40 and 55 years old with acute COVID-19.

This clone showed up just once. The chain employs TRBV6-5 and TRBJ2-7; 7 nucleotides match TRBD2. This CDR3 region has 15 residues. Germline CDR1 reads MNHEY; CDR2 reads SVGAGI. The trim removed 2 bases at V and 2 bases at J, leaving 6 bases unmatched. CDR3 in amino acids: CASSYNAGVPYEQYF. The CDR3 nucleotides read TGTGCCAGCAGTTACAATGCGGGGGTCCCCTACGAGCAGTACTTC.

The rearrangement uses TRBV11-3 and TRBJ2-2, with D unclear. The CDR3 contains 13 residues. V gave up 3 bases and J gave up 1 base, with 3 bases separating them. Germline CDR1 SGHNT, CDR2 YENEEA. The CDR3 sequence: CASSFMNTGELFF. The DNA of the CDR3 is TGTGCCAGCAGCTTCATGAACACCGGGGAGCTGTTTTTT.

This rearrangement joins TRBV7-2 to TRBJ2-7; 7 bases match TRBD2. The germline gives CDR1 SGHTA, CDR2 FQGNSA. CDR3 length equals 15 residues. The V and J ends lost 5 bases and 0 bases, in that order; junction bases with no gene match: 7. CDR3 coding DNA: TGTGCCAGCAGCCCGGGACTATCCTACTCCTACGAGCAGTACTTC. Its protein is CASSPGLSYSYEQYF.

This chain joins TRBV29-1 and TRBJ2-1; 15 nucleotides line up with TRBD2. The CDR3 is 17 residues long. V trimming: 6 bases; J trimming: 2 bases; junction bases outside the gene matches: 8. Per the germline V gene, CDR1 is SQVTM and CDR2 is ANQGSEA. The CDR3 DNA reads TGCAGCGTCGCGGGACTAGCGGGAGGAGTTGCCTACAATGAGCAGTTCTTC. It specifies CSVAGLAGGVAYNEQFF.

The chain employs TRBV5-6 and TRBJ1-1, with D maybe TRBD1 (6 bases). The CDR3 contains 13 residues. Germline-derived CDR1 and CDR2 are SGHDT and YYEEEE. Trimming cost V 0 bases and J 10 bases, with 13 bases left between them. The DNA for the CDR3 is TGTGCCAGCAGCTTGGATACAGGGAAGGGAGCTTTCTTT. Translating gives CASSLDTGKGAFF.

V is TRBV3-1 (or the pseudogene TRBV3-2) and J is TRBJ1-6, with D perhaps TRBD1 (5 bases). The V gene's germline CDR1 is LGHDT and CDR2 YNNKEL (reference sequence). V shed 4 bases and J shed 10 bases, with 17 bases lying between them. The CDR3 is 15 residues long. CDR3 nucleotide sequence: TGTGCCAGCAGCCGCCGGCGCAGGGAAGGATCACCCCTCCACTTT. Translation: CASSRRRREGSPLHF.

The chain combines TRBV2 with TRBJ1-5; tentative D call: TRBD1 (6 bases). There are 13 residues in the CDR3. The V gene lost 7 bases and the J gene lost 11 bases, with 18 bases spanning the gap. Germline lookup yields CDR1 SNHLY and CDR2 FYNNEI. The CDR3 coding sequence is TGTGCCAGCAAGTTCGGGGGGCAAGACTCCCAGCATTTT. This encodes CASKFGGQDSQHF.

This clone occurred a few times. This chain uses TRBV4-3 with TRBJ2-2; 9 nucleotides align to TRBD2. The CDR3 runs 18 residues. J gave up 6 bases and V 1 base, and 12 bases lay outside the gene matches. Looked up from germline, CDR1 is LGHNA and CDR2 is YSLEER. CDR3: CASSQGVSDSGRSGELFF. For the CDR3, the DNA is TGCGCCAGCAGCCAAGGAGTCAGTGATAGCGGGAGATCCGGGGAGCTGTTTTTT.

The rearrangement links TRBV28 to TRBJ2-7, with 8 bases lining up with TRBD1. The CDR3 is made up of 14 amino acids. CDR1 and CDR2 (germline): MDHEN, SYDVKM. The V gene end was trimmed by 7 bases and the J gene end by 0 bases; junction bases not matched to a gene: 5. CDR3 nucleotides: TGTGCCAGCACGGACAGGGCCAGCTCCTACGAGCAGTACTTC. It codes for CASTDRASSYEQYF.

This clone was detected once. V gene TRBV6-2 or TRBV6-3 combines with J gene TRBJ2-3, with D possibly TRBD2 on 6 matching bases. The V end lost 5 bases, the J end lost 1 base, and 13 bases lay between the germline ends. This CDR3 contains 15 residues. Germline CDR1 is MNHEY and CDR2 is SVGEGT. CDR3 sequence reads: CASSHRGEGTDTQYF. In nucleotides, the CDR3 is TGTGCCAGCAGTCACCGAGGGGAGGGCACAGATACGCAGTATTTT.

This chain connects TRBV7-9 to TRBJ1-6; D is ambiguous. There are 14 residues in the CDR3. Looked up from germline, CDR1 is SEHNR and CDR2 is FQNEAQ (reference sequence). CDR3 DNA sequence: TGTGCAGCTACGGGAGGTTCGGGTAATTCACCCCTCCACTTT. Translating it yields CAATGGSGNSPLHF.

The chain employs TRBV5-6 and TRBJ2-7, with 8 bases matching TRBD2. The germline CDR1 and CDR2 sequences are SGHDT and YYEEEE. The CDR3 totals 14 residues. V shed 2 bases, J shed 1 base, and the junction held 2 bases outside the gene matches. CDR3 coding DNA: TGTGCCAGCAGCTTCCGGGAGGGGTCCTACGAGCAGTACTTC. This sequence encodes CASSFREGSYEQYF.

The V call is TRBV7-8, the J call TRBJ2-5; 8 bases line up with TRBD1. V was clipped by 3 bases and J by 4 bases; unmatched bases: 4. Germline V gene sequence: CDR1 SGHVS, CDR2 FQNEAQ. CDR3 size: 14 residues. This CDR3 reads CASSFPTGAETQYF. DNA of the CDR3: TGTGCCAGCAGCTTCCCGACAGGGGCAGAGACCCAGTACTTC.

The chain joins TRBV5-1 to TRBJ2-5, with 9 bases matching TRBD2. This CDR3 spans 16 amino acids. CDR1 and CDR2 from the germline V gene are SGHRS and YFSETQ. The V and J ends lost 4 bases and 1 base, in that order; junction bases with no gene match: 8. The CDR3, as DNA: TGCGCCAGCAGCGCGGGCCCGACTAGCGGCCAAGAGACCCAGTACTTC. It codes for CASSAGPTSGQETQYF.

The V and J genes are TRBV9 and TRBJ2-1, with 7 bases fitting TRBD2. After removal of 4 bases from V and 5 bases from J, the junction contained 6 bases not matched to a gene. The length of the CDR3 is 14 residues. Germline values: CDR1 SGDLS, CDR2 YYNGEE. CDR3 residues: CASSPRLANNEQFF. CDR3 DNA: TGTGCCAGCAGCCCTCGACTAGCCAACAATGAGCAGTTCTTC.

The chain joins TRBV7-6 to TRBJ2-7; TRBD1 aligns across 10 bases. Losses at the gene ends were 5 bases for V and 5 bases for J; bases not matched to a gene: 9. Germline CDR1 and CDR2: SGHVS and FNYEAQ. The CDR3 sequence is 15 residues long. The CDR3 loop is CASSRGGTGVDEQYF. CDR3 coding DNA: TGTGCCAGCAGCCGGGGGGGGACAGGGGTTGACGAGCAGTACTTC.

The sample holds many counts of this clone. The chain is built from TRBV7-9 and TRBJ2-1, with 9 bases that match TRBD2. With V trimmed by 8 bases and J by 8 bases, 16 bases remained unmatched. The CDR3 contains 16 residues. The germline CDR1 and CDR2 sequences are SEHNR and FQNEAQ (reference sequence). DNA of the CDR3: TGTGCCAGCGGCGATGGGGGGCTAGCGGGGAAGGATGAGCAGTTCTTC. Translation: CASGDGGLAGKDEQFF.